The 8 T cell receptor beta chains below were found in one sample sequenced in a study of cytomegalovirus exposure and HLA in healthy donors. In the PCR, 60 Vbeta and 13 Jbeta primers were used. Here immunoSEQ multiplex PCR was the method, and the copy in TCRdb shows in-frame clones only, minus some. The sample carries approximately 100,000 clones, roughly two thirds recorded once. Material: PBMCs. The receptors were gathered from a human donor in good health.

This chain connects TRBV15 to TRBJ2-5; D is ambiguous. The V end was cut by 0 bases, the J end by 4 bases, with 6 bases between. The CDR3 is made up of 13 amino acids. CDR1 LNHNV and CDR2 YYDKDF come from the germline V gene (reference sequence). The CDR3 DNA reads TGTGCCACCAGCAGAGACTCGGGAGAGACCCAGTACTTC. The encoded protein is CATSRDSGETQYF. Complete variable domain (other parts from reference TRBV15 and TRBJ2-5): DAMVIQNPRYQVTQFGKPVTLSCSQTLNHNVMYWYQQKSSQAPKLLFHYYDKDFNNEADTPDNFQSRRPNTSFCFLDIRSPGLGDTAMYLCATSRDSGETQYFGPGTRLLVL.

V and J are TRBV2 and TRBJ1-4, with D possibly being TRBD1 (6 bases). Germline CDR1 reads SNHLY; CDR2 reads FYNNEI. This CDR3 has 17 amino acids. The germline V and J ends were trimmed by 2 bases and 7 bases, with 20 bases remaining between them. CDR3 nucleotides: TGTGCCAGCAGTGAATTGTTAGGGGACACGGCCTTTGAAAAACTGTTTTTT. Residues: CASSELLGDTAFEKLFF.

V and J are TRBV6-1 and TRBJ1-2; 8 nucleotides agree with TRBD1. V was pared by 7 bases and J by 4 bases, with 8 bases of the junction left unmatched. The CDR3 length is 14 residues. Germline V gene lookup returns CDR1 MNHNS and CDR2 SASEGT. The CDR3 spells CASTTRQGAYGYTF. CDR3 sequence (DNA): TGTGCCAGCACAACTAGGCAGGGGGCCTATGGCTACACCTTC.

The chain links TRBV6-6 to TRBJ2-5, with 7 bases fitting TRBD2. The CDR3 runs 16 residues. The germline V gene has CDR1 MNHNY and CDR2 SVGAGI (reference sequence). Losses at the gene ends were 0 bases for V and 0 bases for J; bases not matched to a gene: 4. The CDR3: CASSYSGGGYQETQYF. CDR3 DNA: TGTGCCAGCAGTTACTCCGGCGGGGGATACCAAGAGACCCAGTACTTC.

The J gene is TRBJ1-2, the V gene TRBV6-5, with unresolved D. Germline loops: CDR1 MNHEY, CDR2 SVGAGI. The CDR3 is made up of 15 amino acids. V was trimmed by 4 bases and J by 0 bases, leaving 12 bases between them. CDR3 amino acids: CASSSSAGANYGYTF. The CDR3 DNA follows: TGTGCCAGCAGTTCGTCGGCCGGGGCTAACTATGGCTACACCTTC.

The genes are TRBV5-1 and TRBJ1-3; 7 bases align to TRBD1. CDR3 length equals 14 residues. The junction had 1 base not matched to a gene; V was cut back by 0 bases and J by 4 bases. In germline, CDR1 is SGHRS, CDR2 YFSETQ. CDR3 sequence (DNA): TGCGCCAGCAGCTTGGCGACAGGGGGAAACACCATATATTTT. Protein sequence: CASSLATGGNTIYF.

This rearrangement joins TRBV7-9 to TRBJ1-1; weak D call: TRBD1 (6 bases). V shed 2 bases and J shed 6 bases, with 10 bases lying between them. The CDR3 loop spans 13 amino acids. Germline assignment: CDR1 SEHNR and CDR2 FQNEAQ (reference sequence). This CDR3 reads CASSLSAGAEAFF. CDR3 in DNA: TGTGCCAGCAGCTTATCCGCAGGGGCTGAAGCTTTCTTT.

The chain joins TRBV7-9 to TRBJ2-3, with 11 nucleotides matching TRBD2. This CDR3 region has 17 residues. Germline loops: CDR1 SEHNR, CDR2 FQNEAQ (reference sequence). The J segment lost 0 bases and the V segment lost 5 bases, leaving 7 bases of the junction unmatched. Written as DNA, the CDR3 is TGTGCCAGCAGCCAACGACGACTAGCGGGGAGCACAGATACGCAGTATTTT. This gives the protein CASSQRRLAGSTDTQYF.